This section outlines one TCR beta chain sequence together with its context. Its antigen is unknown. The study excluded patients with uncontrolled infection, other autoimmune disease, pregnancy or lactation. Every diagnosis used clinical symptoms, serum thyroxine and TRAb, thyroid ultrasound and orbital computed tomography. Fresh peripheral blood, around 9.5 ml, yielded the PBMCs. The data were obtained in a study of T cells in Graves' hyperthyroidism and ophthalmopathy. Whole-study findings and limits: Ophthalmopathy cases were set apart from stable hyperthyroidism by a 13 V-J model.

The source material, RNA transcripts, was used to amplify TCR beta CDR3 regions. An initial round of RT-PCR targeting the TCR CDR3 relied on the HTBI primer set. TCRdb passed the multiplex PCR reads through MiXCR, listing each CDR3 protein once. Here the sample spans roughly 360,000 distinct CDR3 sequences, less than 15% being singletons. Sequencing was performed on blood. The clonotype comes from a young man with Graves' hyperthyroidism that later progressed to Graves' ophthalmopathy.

The CDR3 coding sequence is TGCGCCAGCAGCTTAGGACTAGCGGGGGACCAAGAGACCCAGTACTTC. It specifies CASSLGLAGDQETQYF. This rearrangement joins TRBV5-1 to TRBJ2-5, with 13 bases aligning to TRBD2. CDR3 length: 16 amino acids. In germline, CDR1 is SGHRS, CDR2 YFSETQ. The trim removed 2 bases at V and 0 bases at J, leaving 1 base unmatched.